These 25 T cell receptor beta chains came from one sample sequenced in a study of shared clonotypes between healthy human individuals. Naive CD8 cells, CD45RO-negative and positively selected for CCR7, excluded terminally differentiated effector memory CD45RA+ cells. TCRdb's copy holds only in-frame clones and misses some; the assay was immunoSEQ multiplex PCR. The sample has hundreds of thousands of clones, around 95% seen once. The specimen was naive CD8+ T cells sorted from blood. These receptors originate from a woman aged 30 to 39 in good health.

The chain uses TRBV7-9 and TRBJ2-1; 9 positions match TRBD1. Germline V gives CDR1 SEHNR, CDR2 FQNEAQ (reference sequence). Unmatched junction bases numbered 7, after V lost 7 bases and J lost 3 bases. The CDR3 extends over 15 amino acids. This CDR3 reads CASNDRDRDYNEQFF. CDR3 bases: TGTGCCAGCAACGACCGGGACAGGGACTACAATGAGCAGTTCTTC.

The DNA of the CDR3 is TGTGCCAGCAGTTACTCGGGGACAGGGCACAATGAGCAGTTCTTC. Translated, it gives CASSYSGTGHNEQFF. V usage is TRBV6-5 and J usage is TRBJ2-1; 9 nucleotides agree with TRBD1. Losses at the gene ends were 0 bases for V and 5 bases for J; bases not matched to a gene: 2. CDR1 and CDR2 (germline): MNHEY, SVGAGI. The CDR3 is made up of 15 amino acids.

The V gene is TRBV6-1, the J gene TRBJ1-1; D perhaps matches TRBD1 (5 bases). In germline, CDR1 is MNHNS, CDR2 SASEGT. The CDR3 spans 14 residues. V gave up 2 bases and J gave up 4 bases, with 11 bases separating them. CDR3 nucleotide sequence: TGTGCCAGCAGTGAAAGGTTGGGGGGCACTGAAGCTTTCTTT. Amino acid sequence: CASSERLGGTEAFF.

The chain couples TRBV28 to TRBJ2-5, with TRBD2 as a possible D gene (7 bases). V lost 6 bases, J lost 4 bases, and 21 bases lay in between. Germline CDR1 and CDR2: MDHEN and SYDVKM. The CDR3 length is 16 residues. CDR3 sequence (DNA): TGTGCCAGCAGCCCCCCGTCGGGGGGCTGGGGAGAGACCCAGTACTTC. Its protein is CASSPPSGGWGETQYF.

This chain joins TRBV19 and TRBJ1-5; 8 bases match TRBD1. The ends lost 5 bases at V and 5 bases at J; junction bases unmatched: 11. CDR1 is LNHDA, CDR2 SQIVND, per germline (reference sequence). The CDR3 totals 16 residues. CDR3 DNA sequence: TGTGCCAGTAGTTCAGGGCTCGGGACAGGCGATCAGCCCCAGCATTTT. Its translation is CASSSGLGTGDQPQHF.

The rearrangement links TRBV28 to TRBJ1-1, with D possibly being TRBD1 (5 bases). The CDR3 contains 13 residues. The germline gives CDR1 MDHEN, CDR2 SYDVKM. V was clipped by 2 bases and J by 5 bases, with 9 bases between them. The CDR3 bases are TGTGCCAGCAGTTTAGGAGGGGATACTGAAGCTTTCTTT. Translated: CASSLGGDTEAFF.

This chain links TRBV28 with TRBJ2-7; 9 bases map to TRBD1. Trimming took 5 bases from V and 1 from J; bases not matched to a gene: 6. Germline CDR1 MDHEN, CDR2 SYDVKM. This CDR3 is 15 amino acids long. The CDR3 nucleotides read TGTGCCAGCAGTGCCGGGACAGGGACGTCCTACGAGCAGTACTTC. Its translation is CASSAGTGTSYEQYF.

The V gene is TRBV25-1, the J gene TRBJ2-1; D is possibly TRBD2 (6 bases). The CDR3 covers 13 residues. Germline V gene data show CDR1 as MGHDK and CDR2 as SYGVNS. V lost 8 bases to trimming and J lost 3 bases, with 11 bases between them. In DNA form, the CDR3 reads TGTGCCAGCTCGGAGGGCTTCTACAATGAGCAGTTCTTC. This gives the protein CASSEGFYNEQFF.

For this clone: A junction boundary mismatches the germline segment, possibly from a read error. The CDR3 DNA follows: TGTGCCAGCAGTTACTCCGAGACCGAGTACTTC. This sequence encodes CASSYSETEYF. The chain is built from TRBV6-5 and TRBJ2-5, with unresolved D. The CDR3 contains 11 residues. The germline gives CDR1 MNHEY, CDR2 SVGAGI.

The gene calls are TRBV7-9 and TRBJ2-7, with 10 bases identical to TRBD2. The J segment lost 3 bases and the V segment lost 5 bases, leaving 4 bases of the junction unmatched. Germline CDR1 is SEHNR and CDR2 is FQNEAQ (reference sequence). The CDR3 is 14 residues long. CDR3 amino acids: CASSPLAGVYEQYF. In DNA, the CDR3 is TGTGCCAGCAGCCCTCTAGCGGGAGTCTACGAGCAGTACTTC.

The V call is TRBV4-1, the J call TRBJ2-7, with TRBD2 identical over 8 bases. Trimming removed 11 bases from V and 7 bases from J; junction bases left unmatched: 10. Germline-derived CDR1 and CDR2 are MGHRA and YSYEKL. CDR3 length: 12 residues. The CDR3 spells CASRAGGGEQYF. For the CDR3, the DNA is TGCGCCTCTCGGGCCGGGGGGGGAGAGCAGTACTTC.

CDR3 in DNA: TGTGCCAGTAGTAGTCTGTTGAATGAAAAACTGTTTTTT. It codes for CASSSLLNEKLFF. This chain uses TRBV19 with TRBJ1-4; no clear D gene. The CDR3 contains 13 residues. The V end lost 4 bases, the J end lost 5 bases, and 8 bases lay between the germline ends. Germline CDR1 and CDR2: LNHDA and SQIVND (reference sequence).

This chain joins TRBV7-8 and TRBJ2-7; the D gene could be TRBD1 or TRBD2 (5 bases each). The germline gives CDR1 SGHVS, CDR2 FQNEAQ. The CDR3 loop spans 15 amino acids. Between the trimmed V and J ends, which lost 1 base and 3 bases, there was a span of 13 bases. In DNA, the CDR3 is TGTGCCAGCAGCTTAGAGGGGACGGCCTTCTACGAGCAGTACTTC. This gives the protein CASSLEGTAFYEQYF.

This clone came up once. The chain carries TRBV27 and TRBJ2-1, with 8 bases matching TRBD2. The CDR3 totals 14 residues. Germline V lookup: CDR1 MNHEY, CDR2 SMNVEV (reference sequence). With V trimmed by 5 bases and J by 6 bases, 6 bases remained unmatched. The CDR3 bases are TGTGCCAGCAGTCCCTCGGGGGGGGCCAATGAGCAGTTCTTC. Translation: CASSPSGGANEQFF.

The rearrangement uses TRBV10-3 and TRBJ2-5; 12 nucleotides match TRBD2. V lost 2 bases and J lost 2; bases outside the gene matches: 12. CDR3 length: 19 residues. CDR1 is ENHRY and CDR2 is SYGVKD in the germline V gene. The CDR3 protein is CAISEPEPSGRAWQETQYF. The CDR3 DNA is TGTGCCATCAGTGAGCCCGAGCCTAGCGGGAGGGCTTGGCAAGAGACCCAGTACTTC.

This rearrangement joins TRBV11-2 to TRBJ2-5; D possibly matches TRBD1 or TRBD2 (5 bases each). This CDR3 has 17 residues. Looked up from germline, CDR1 is SGHAT and CDR2 is FQNNGV. V was cut by 1 base and J by 1 base, with 16 bases left in between. The CDR3 region is CASSLARGPRFQETQYF. In DNA form, the CDR3 reads TGTGCCAGCAGCTTAGCCCGGGGACCGCGGTTCCAAGAGACCCAGTACTTC.

The chain carries TRBV5-1 and TRBJ1-2; 8 nucleotides agree with TRBD1. V was pared by 3 bases and J by 5 bases, with 15 bases of the junction left unmatched. The CDR3 has 17 residues. Germline CDR1 is SGHRS and CDR2 is YFSETQ. The CDR3 is CASSSYVRTGRGYGYTF. The CDR3, as DNA: TGCGCCAGCAGCTCGTACGTAAGGACAGGGCGTGGGTATGGCTACACCTTC.

V usage is TRBV27 and J usage is TRBJ2-1, with D tentatively TRBD2 (6 bases). CDR1 and CDR2 (germline): MNHEY, SMNVEV (reference sequence). V was cut by 5 bases and J by 6 bases, with 14 bases left in between. The CDR3 length is 14 residues. The CDR3 is CASSNRDFGNEQFF. The CDR3 coding sequence is TGTGCCAGCAGTAACCGGGACTTCGGCAATGAGCAGTTCTTC.

J is TRBJ2-7 and V is TRBV5-1; 10 nucleotides agree with TRBD2. This CDR3 is built from 17 residues. In germline, CDR1 is SGHRS, CDR2 YFSETQ. V dropped 4 bases and J dropped 4; count of bases not matched to a gene: 14. In nucleotides, the CDR3 is TGCGCCAGCAGCGGAGGACTAGCGGACTACCTTGGGTACGAGCAGTACTTC. Encoded protein: CASSGGLADYLGYEQYF.

The chain has TRBV11-2 and TRBJ2-7; the match to TRBD1 covers 8 bases. The length of the CDR3 is 14 residues. CDR1 and CDR2 (germline): SGHAT, FQNNGV. V was clipped by 1 base and J by 5 bases; unmatched bases: 4. The CDR3: CASSLVAGGHEQYF. CDR3 DNA: TGTGCCAGCAGCTTAGTGGCAGGGGGCCACGAGCAGTACTTC.

The V and J genes are TRBV28 and TRBJ2-1, with a weak D call TRBD2 (6 bases). V dropped 7 bases and J dropped 4 bases, with 17 bases sitting between them. The CDR3 spans 15 residues. Germline CDR1 reads MDHEN; CDR2 reads SYDVKM. The CDR3 DNA reads as TGTGCCAGCACAACCAGGAGGGCGAATTACAATGAGCAGTTCTTC. Translation gives CASTTRRANYNEQFF.

This clone was counted only a few times. This chain joins TRBV6-5 and TRBJ1-4, with a tentative D call TRBD1 (5 bases). CDR3 length equals 15 residues. The germline V and J ends were trimmed by 0 bases and 6 bases, with 11 bases remaining between them. CDR1 is MNHEY, CDR2 SVGAGI, per germline. CDR3 nucleotide sequence: TGTGCCAGCAGTTACTCGATTATAGGGGATGAAAAACTGTTTTTT. Protein: CASSYSIIGDEKLFF.

The chain carries TRBV7-3 and TRBJ2-7; the match to TRBD1 covers 8 bases. Trimming took 0 bases from V and 6 from J; bases not matched to a gene: 25. The V gene's germline CDR1 is SGHTA and CDR2 FQGTGA. The CDR3 sequence is 21 residues long. The CDR3 region is CASSLTRPGTGPESPLGEQYF. The CDR3 nucleotides read TGTGCCAGCAGCTTAACCCGCCCCGGGACAGGACCCGAGTCCCCCCTTGGCGAGCAGTACTTC.

This chain joins TRBV7-9 and TRBJ2-7; 7 nucleotides line up with TRBD1. The CDR3 is made up of 16 amino acids. The germline V gene has CDR1 SEHNR and CDR2 FQNEAQ (reference sequence). V trimming: 4 bases; J trimming: 1 base; junction bases outside the gene matches: 10. The CDR3 sequence is CASSSYRGRGSYEQYF. The CDR3 region has the DNA TGTGCCAGCAGCTCATACAGGGGTAGGGGGTCCTACGAGCAGTACTTC.

The chain couples TRBV10-1 to TRBJ1-1; D unclear. Deletions cut 4 bases from V and 0 bases from J, with 3 bases between. This CDR3 contains 12 residues. Germline V gene lookup returns CDR1 WNHNN and CDR2 SYGVQD (reference sequence). The CDR3 sequence: CASSGMNTEAFF. The CDR3 nucleotides are TGCGCCAGCAGTGGTATGAACACTGAAGCTTTCTTT.